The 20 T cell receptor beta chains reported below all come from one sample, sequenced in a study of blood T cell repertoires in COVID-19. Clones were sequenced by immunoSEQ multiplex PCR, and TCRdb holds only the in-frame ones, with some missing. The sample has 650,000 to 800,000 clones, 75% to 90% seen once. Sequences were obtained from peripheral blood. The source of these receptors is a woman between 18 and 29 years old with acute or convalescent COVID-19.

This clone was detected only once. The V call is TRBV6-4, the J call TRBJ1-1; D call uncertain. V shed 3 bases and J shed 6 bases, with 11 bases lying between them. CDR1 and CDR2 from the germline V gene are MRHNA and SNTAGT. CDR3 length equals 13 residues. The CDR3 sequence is CASSETWLSEAFF. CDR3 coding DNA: TGTGCCAGCAGTGAGACTTGGCTCTCTGAAGCTTTCTTT.

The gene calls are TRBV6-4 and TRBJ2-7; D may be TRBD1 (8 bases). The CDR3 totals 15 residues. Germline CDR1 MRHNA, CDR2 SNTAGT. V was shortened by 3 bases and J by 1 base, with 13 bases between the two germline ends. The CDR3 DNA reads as TGTGCCAGCAGTGAACAGGGGGGGCCATCCTACGAGCAGTACTTC. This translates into CASSEQGGPSYEQYF.

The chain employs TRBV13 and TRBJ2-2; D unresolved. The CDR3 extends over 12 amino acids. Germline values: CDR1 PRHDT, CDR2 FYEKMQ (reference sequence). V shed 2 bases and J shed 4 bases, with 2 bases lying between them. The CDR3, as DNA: TGTGCCAGCAGCTTACGCACCGGGGAGCTGTTTTTT. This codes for CASSLRTGELFF.

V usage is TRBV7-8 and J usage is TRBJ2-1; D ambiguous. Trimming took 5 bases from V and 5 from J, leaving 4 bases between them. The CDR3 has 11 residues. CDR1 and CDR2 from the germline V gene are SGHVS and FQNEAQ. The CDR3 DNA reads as TGTGCCAGCAGCCCTCACAATGAGCAGTTCTTC. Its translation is CASSPHNEQFF.

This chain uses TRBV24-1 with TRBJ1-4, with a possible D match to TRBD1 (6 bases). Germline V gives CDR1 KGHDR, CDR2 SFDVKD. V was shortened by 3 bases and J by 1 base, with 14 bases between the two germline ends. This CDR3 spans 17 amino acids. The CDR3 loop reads CATSDGQYSETNEKLFF. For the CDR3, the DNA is TGTGCCACCAGTGATGGACAGTACTCGGAAACTAATGAAAAACTGTTTTTT.

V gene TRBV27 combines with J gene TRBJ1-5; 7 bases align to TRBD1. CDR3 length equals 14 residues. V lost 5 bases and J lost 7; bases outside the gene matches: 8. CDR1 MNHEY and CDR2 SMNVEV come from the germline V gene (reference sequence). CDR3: CASSPLTGNQPQHF. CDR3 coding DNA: TGTGCCAGCAGTCCCCTGACAGGGAACCAGCCCCAGCATTTT.

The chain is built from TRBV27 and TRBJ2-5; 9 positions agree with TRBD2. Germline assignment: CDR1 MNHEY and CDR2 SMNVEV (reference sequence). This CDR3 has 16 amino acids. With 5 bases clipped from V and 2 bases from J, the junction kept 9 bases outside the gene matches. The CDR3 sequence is CASSRPGSGGQETQYF. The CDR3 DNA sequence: TGTGCCAGCAGTCGCCCAGGGAGCGGGGGGCAAGAGACCCAGTACTTC.

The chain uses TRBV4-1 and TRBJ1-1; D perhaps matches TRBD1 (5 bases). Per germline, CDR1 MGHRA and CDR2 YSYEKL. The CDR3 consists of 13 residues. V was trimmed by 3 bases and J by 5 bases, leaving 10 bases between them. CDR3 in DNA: TGCGCCAGCAGCCATTTGCAGGGAACTGAAGCTTTCTTT. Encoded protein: CASSHLQGTEAFF.

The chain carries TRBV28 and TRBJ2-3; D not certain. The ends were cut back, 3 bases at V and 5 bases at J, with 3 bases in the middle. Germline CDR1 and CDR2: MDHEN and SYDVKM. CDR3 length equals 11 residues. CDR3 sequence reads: CASSFLDTQYF. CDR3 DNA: TGTGCCAGCAGTTTTCTAGATACGCAGTATTTT.

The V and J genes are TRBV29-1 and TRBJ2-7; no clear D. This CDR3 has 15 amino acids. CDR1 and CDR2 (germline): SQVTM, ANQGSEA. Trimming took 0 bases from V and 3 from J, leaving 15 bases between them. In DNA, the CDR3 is TGCAGCGTTGAAGATCATCTAGTAAGGAGCTACGAGCAGTACTTC. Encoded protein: CSVEDHLVRSYEQYF.

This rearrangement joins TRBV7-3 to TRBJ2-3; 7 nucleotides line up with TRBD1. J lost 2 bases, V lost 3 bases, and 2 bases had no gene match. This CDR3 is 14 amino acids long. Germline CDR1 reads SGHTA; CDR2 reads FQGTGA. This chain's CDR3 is CASSLGQLTDTQYF. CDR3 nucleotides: TGTGCCAGCAGCTTGGGACAGCTCACAGATACGCAGTATTTT.

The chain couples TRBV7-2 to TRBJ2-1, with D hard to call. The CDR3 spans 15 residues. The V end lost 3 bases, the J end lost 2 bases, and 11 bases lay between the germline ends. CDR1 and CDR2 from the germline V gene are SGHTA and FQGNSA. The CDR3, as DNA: TGTGCCAGCAGCTTGAGGATTCGAACCTACAATGAGCAGTTCTTC. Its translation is CASSLRIRTYNEQFF.

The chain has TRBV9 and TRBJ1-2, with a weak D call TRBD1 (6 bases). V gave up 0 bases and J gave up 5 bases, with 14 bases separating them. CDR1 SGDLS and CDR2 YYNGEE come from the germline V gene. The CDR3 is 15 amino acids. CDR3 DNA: TGTGCCAGCAGCGTAGACAGGGATTTAGGGTATGGCTACACCTTC. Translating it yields CASSVDRDLGYGYTF.

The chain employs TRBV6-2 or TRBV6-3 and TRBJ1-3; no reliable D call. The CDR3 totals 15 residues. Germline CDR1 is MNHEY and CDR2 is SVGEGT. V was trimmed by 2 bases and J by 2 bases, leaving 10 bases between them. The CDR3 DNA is TGTGCCAGCAGTTACGGTGTCCCTACTGGAAACACCATATATTTT. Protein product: CASSYGVPTGNTIYF.

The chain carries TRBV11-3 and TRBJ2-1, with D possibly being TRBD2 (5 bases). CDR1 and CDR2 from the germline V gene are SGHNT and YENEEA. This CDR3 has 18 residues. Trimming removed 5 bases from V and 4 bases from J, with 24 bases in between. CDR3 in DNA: TGTGCCAGCAGCCCCGGGCCCACGTACCTCGAGGGTTACAATGAGCAGTTCTTC. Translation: CASSPGPTYLEGYNEQFF.

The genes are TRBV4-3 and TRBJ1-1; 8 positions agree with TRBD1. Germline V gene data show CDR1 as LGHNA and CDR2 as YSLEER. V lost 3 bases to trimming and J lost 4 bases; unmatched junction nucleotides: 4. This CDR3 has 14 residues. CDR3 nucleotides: TGCGCCAGCAGCCACGGACAGGGTCTCACTGAAGCTTTCTTT. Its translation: CASSHGQGLTEAFF.

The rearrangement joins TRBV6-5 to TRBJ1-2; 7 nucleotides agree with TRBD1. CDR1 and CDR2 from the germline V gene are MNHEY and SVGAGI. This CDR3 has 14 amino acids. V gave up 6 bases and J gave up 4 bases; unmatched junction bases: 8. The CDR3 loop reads CASSGQESFYGYTF. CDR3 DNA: TGTGCCAGCAGCGGACAGGAGTCGTTCTATGGCTACACCTTC.

CDR3 sequence (DNA): TGTGCCAGCAGCTTTATGACAGGGGTTGACACTGAAGCTTTCTTT. Protein sequence: CASSFMTGVDTEAFF. The J gene is TRBJ1-1, the V gene TRBV7-2; the match to TRBD1 covers 8 bases. This CDR3 has 15 residues. Trimming removed 3 bases from V and 3 bases from J; junction bases left unmatched: 6. Germline lookup yields CDR1 SGHTA and CDR2 FQGNSA.

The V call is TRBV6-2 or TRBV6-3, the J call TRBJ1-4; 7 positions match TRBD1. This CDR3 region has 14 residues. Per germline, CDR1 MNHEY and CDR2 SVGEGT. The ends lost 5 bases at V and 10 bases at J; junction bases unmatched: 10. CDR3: CASSAPGQMTKLFF. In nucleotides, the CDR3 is TGTGCCAGCAGTGCCCCGGGACAGATGACAAAACTGTTTTTT.

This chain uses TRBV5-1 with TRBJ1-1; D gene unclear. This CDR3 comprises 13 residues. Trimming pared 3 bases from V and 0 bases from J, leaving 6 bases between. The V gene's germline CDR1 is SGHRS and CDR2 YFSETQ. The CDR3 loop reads CASSSPMNTEAFF. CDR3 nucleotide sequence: TGCGCCAGCAGCTCCCCCATGAACACTGAAGCTTTCTTT.